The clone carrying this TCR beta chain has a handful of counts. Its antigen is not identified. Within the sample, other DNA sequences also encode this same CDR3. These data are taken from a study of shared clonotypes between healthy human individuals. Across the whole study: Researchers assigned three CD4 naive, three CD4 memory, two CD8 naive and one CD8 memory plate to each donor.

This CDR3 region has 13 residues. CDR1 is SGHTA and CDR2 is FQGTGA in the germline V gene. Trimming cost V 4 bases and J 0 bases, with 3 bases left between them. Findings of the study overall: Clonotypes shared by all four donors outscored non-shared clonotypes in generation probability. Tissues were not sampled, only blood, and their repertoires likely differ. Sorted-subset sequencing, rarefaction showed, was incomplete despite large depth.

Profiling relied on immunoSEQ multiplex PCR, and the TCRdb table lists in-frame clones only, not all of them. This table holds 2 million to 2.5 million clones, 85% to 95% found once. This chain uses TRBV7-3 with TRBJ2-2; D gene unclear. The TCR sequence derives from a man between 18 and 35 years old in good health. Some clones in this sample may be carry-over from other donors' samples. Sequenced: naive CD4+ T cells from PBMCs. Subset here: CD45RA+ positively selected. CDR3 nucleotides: TGTGCCAGCAGCTCCTCGAACACCGGGGAGCTGTTTTTT. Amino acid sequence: CASSSSNTGELFF.